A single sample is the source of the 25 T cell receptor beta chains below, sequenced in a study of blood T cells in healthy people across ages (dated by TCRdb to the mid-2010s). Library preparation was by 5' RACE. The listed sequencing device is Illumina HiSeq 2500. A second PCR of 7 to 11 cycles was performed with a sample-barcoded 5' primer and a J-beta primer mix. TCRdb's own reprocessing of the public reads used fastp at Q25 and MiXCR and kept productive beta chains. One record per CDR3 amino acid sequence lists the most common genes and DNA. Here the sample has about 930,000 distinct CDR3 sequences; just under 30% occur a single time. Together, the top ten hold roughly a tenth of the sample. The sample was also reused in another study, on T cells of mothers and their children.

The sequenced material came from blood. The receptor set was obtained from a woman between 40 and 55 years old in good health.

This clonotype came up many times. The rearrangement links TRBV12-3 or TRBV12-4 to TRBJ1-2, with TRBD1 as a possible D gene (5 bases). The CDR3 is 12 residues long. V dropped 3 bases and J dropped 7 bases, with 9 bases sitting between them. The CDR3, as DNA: TGTGCCAGCAGTTTCTCAGGGACTGGCTACACCTTC. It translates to CASSFSGTGYTF.

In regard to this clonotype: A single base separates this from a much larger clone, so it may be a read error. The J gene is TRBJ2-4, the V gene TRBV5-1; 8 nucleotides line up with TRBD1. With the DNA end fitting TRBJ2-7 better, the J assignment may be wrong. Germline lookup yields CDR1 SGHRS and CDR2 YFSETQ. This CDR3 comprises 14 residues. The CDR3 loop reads CASSLRTGRYEQYF. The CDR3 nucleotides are TGCGCCAGCAGCCTCCGGACAGGGCGCTACGAGCAGTACTTC.

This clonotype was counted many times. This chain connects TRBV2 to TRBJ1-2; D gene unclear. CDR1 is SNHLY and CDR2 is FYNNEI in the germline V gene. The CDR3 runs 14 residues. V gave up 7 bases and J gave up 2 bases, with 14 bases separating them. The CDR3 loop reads CASIKAAWNYGYTF. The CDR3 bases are TGTGCCAGCATTAAAGCAGCTTGGAACTATGGCTACACCTTC.

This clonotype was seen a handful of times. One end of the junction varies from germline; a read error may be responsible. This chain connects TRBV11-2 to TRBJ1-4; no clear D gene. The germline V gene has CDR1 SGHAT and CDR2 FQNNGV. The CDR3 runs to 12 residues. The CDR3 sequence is CVSSLEFEKLFF. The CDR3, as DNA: TGTGTCAGCAGCTTAGAGTTTGAAAAACTGTTTTTT.

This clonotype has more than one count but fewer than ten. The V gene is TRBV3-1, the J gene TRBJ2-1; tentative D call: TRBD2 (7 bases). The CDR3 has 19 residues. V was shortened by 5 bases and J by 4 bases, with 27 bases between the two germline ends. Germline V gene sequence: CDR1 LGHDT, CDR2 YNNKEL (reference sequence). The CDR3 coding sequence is TGTGCCAGCAGCTGTACTTCAAGGGGGGGCAGGAATGCGTACAATGAGCAGTTCTTC. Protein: CASSCTSRGGRNAYNEQFF.

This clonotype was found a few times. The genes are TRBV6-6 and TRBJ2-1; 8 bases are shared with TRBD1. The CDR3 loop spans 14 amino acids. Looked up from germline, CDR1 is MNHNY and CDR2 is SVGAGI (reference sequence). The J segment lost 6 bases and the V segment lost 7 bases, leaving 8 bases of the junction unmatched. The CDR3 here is CASTSDRVGNEQFF. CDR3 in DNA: TGTGCCAGCACCTCGGACAGGGTAGGCAATGAGCAGTTCTTC.

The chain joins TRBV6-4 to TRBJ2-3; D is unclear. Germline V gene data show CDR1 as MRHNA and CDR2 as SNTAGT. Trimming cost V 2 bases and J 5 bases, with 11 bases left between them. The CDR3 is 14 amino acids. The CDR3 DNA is TGTGCCAGCAGTGACCCCTACGACGGAGATACGCAGTATTTT. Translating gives CASSDPYDGDTQYF.

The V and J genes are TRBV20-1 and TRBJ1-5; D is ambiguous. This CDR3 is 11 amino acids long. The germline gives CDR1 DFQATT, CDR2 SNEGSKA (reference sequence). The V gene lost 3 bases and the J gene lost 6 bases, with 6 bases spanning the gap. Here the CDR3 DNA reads TGCAGTGCTAGTAGTGCTCAGCCCCAGCATTTT. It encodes CSASSAQPQHF.

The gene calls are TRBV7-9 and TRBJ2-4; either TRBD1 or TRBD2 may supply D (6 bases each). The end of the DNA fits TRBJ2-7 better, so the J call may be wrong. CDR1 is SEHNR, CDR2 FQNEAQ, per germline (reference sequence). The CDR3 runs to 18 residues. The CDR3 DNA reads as TGTGCCAGCGGCCCCACGAGGGGGGCCACGAATCGATCTCTCGAGCAGTACTTC. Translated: CASGPTRGATNRSLEQYF.

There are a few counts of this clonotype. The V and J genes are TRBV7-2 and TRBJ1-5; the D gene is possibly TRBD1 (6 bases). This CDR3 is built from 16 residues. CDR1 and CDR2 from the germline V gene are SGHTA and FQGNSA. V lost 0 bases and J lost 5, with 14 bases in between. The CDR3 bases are TGTGCCAGCAGCTTAGCCCCCCAGGGGACCCATCAGCCCCAGCATTTT. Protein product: CASSLAPQGTHQPQHF. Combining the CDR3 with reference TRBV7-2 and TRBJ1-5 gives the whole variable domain GAGVSQSPSNKVTEKGKDVELRCDPISGHTALYWYRQSLGQGLEFLIYFQGNSAPDKSGLPSDRFSAERTGGSVSTLTIQRTQQEDSAVYLCASSLAPQGTHQPQHFGDGTRLSIL.

The CDR3 loop is CASGRQGMDSPLHF. In DNA form, the CDR3 reads TGTGCCAGCGGAAGACAGGGAATGGATTCACCCCTCCACTTT. The chain combines TRBV12-3 or TRBV12-4 with TRBJ1-6; 7 nucleotides agree with TRBD1. The ends lost 8 bases at V and 8 bases at J; junction bases unmatched: 9. The CDR3 runs to 14 residues.

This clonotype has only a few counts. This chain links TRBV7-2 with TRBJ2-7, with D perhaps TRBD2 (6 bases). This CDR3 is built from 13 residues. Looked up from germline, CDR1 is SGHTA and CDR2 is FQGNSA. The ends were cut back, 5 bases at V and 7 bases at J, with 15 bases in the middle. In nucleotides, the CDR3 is TGTGCCAGCAGCCCCACTTACCGGGGGGAGCAGTACTTC. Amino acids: CASSPTYRGEQYF.

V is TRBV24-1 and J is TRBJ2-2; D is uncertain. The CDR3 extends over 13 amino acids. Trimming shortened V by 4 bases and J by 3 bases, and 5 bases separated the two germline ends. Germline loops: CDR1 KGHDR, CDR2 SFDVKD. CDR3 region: CATSDPDTGELFF. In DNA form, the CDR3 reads TGTGCCACCAGTGACCCTGACACCGGGGAGCTGTTTTTT.

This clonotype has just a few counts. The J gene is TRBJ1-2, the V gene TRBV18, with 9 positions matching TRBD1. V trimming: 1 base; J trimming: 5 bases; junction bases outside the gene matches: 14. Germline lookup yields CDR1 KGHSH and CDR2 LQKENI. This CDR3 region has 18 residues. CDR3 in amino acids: CASSPQSGTGPLGYGYTF. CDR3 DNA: TGTGCCAGCTCACCACAATCCGGGACAGGGCCCTTGGGATATGGCTACACCTTC.

The CDR3 bases are TGTGCCAGCGGGGTCAGAGCGGTTGAGACCCAGTACTTC. As protein: CASGVRAVETQYF. This rearrangement joins TRBV27 to TRBJ2-5, with D perhaps matching TRBD2 (5 bases). The CDR3 totals 13 residues. Germline V gene lookup returns CDR1 MNHEY and CDR2 SMNVEV (reference sequence). V was cut by 8 bases and J by 5 bases, with 15 bases left in between.

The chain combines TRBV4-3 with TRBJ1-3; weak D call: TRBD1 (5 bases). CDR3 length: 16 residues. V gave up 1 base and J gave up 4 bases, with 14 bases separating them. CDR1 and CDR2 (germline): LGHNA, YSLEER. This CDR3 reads CASSQGTGPSGNTIYF. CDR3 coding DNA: TGCGCCAGCAGCCAAGGAACGGGGCCCTCCGGAAACACCATATATTTT.

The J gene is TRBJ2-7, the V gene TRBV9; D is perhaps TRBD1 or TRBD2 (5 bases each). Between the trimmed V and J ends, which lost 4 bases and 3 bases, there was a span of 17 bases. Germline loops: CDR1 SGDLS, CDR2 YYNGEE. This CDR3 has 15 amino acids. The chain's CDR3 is CASSLYDGAGYEQYF. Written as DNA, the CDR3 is TGTGCCAGCAGCTTATACGACGGGGCGGGCTACGAGCAGTACTTC.

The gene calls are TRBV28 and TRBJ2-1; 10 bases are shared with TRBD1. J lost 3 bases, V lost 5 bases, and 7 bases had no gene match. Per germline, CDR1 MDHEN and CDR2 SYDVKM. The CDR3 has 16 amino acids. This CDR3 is CASSQPRTGGYNEQFF. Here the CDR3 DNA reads TGTGCCAGCAGTCAACCCAGGACAGGGGGCTACAATGAGCAGTTCTTC.

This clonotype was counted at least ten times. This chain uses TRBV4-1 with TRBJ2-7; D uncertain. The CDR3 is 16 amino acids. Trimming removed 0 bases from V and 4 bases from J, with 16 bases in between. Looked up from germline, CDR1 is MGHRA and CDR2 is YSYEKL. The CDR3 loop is CASSQDTLAVLYEQYF. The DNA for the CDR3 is TGCGCCAGCAGCCAAGATACCTTGGCGGTCCTATACGAGCAGTACTTC.

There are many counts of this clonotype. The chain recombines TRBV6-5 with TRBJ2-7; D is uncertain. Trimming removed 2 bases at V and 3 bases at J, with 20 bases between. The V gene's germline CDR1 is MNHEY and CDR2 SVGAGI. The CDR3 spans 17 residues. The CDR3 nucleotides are TGTGCCAGCAGTTACGGCACCTCCACCGGCAGTTACTACGAGCAGTACTTC. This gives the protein CASSYGTSTGSYYEQYF.

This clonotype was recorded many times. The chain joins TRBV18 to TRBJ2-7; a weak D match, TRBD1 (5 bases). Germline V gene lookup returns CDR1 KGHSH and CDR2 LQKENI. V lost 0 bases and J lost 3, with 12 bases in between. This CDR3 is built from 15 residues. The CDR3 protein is CASSPPGAKVYEQYF. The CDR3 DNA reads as TGTGCCAGCTCACCACCAGGGGCGAAGGTCTACGAGCAGTACTTC. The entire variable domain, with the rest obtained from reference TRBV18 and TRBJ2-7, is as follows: NAGVMQNPRHLVRRRGQEARLRCSPMKGHSHVYWYRQLPEEGLKFMVYLQKENIIDESGMPKERFSAEFPKEGPSILRIQQVVRGDSAAYFCASSPPGAKVYEQYFGPGTRLTVT.

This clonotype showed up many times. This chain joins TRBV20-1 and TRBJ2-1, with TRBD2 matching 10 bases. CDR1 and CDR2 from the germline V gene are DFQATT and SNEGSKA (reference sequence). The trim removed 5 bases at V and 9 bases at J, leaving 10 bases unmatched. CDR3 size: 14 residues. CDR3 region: CSASSGGSLGEQFF. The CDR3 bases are TGCAGTGCTTCTAGCGGGGGTTCCCTCGGTGAGCAGTTCTTC.

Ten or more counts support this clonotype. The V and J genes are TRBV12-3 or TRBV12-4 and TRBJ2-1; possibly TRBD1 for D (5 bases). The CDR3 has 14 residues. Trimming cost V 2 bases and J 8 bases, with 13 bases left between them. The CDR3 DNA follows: TGTGCCAGCAGTTTAAGTGGCAGGGTCCATGAGCAGTTCTTC. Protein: CASSLSGRVHEQFF.

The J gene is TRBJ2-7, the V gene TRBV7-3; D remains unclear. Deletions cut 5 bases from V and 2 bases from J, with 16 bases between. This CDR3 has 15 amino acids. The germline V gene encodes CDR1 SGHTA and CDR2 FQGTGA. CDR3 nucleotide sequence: TGTGCCAGCAGCGTAAACGTCGGGTTAACCTACGAGCAGTACTTC. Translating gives CASSVNVGLTYEQYF.

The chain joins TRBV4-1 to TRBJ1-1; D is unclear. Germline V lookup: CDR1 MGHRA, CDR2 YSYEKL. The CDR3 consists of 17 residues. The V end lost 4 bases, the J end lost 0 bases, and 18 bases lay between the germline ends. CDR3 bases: TGCGCCAGCAGCCTGCCAGACTCAAGAGTTTTGAACACTGAAGCTTTCTTT. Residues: CASSLPDSRVLNTEAFF.